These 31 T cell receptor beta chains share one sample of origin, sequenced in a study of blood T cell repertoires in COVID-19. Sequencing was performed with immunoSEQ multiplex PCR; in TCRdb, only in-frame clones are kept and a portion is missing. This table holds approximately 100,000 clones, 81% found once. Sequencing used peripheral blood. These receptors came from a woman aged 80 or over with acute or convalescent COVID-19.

As DNA, the CDR3 is TGTGCCAGCAGCACGGACAACTCTGGGGCCAACGTCCTGACTTTC. Amino acid sequence: CASSTDNSGANVLTF. The chain recombines TRBV5-5 with TRBJ2-6; D might be TRBD1 (5 bases). V lost 4 bases to trimming and J lost 0 bases, with 8 bases between them. CDR1 SGHKS and CDR2 YYEKEE come from the germline V gene (reference sequence). This CDR3 has 15 residues.

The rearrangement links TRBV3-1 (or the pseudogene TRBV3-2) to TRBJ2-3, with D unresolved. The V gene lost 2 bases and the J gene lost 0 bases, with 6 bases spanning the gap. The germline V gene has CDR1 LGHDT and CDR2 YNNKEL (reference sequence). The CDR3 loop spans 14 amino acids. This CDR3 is CASSQQVSTDTQYF. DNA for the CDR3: TGTGCCAGCAGCCAACAGGTTAGCACAGATACGCAGTATTTT.

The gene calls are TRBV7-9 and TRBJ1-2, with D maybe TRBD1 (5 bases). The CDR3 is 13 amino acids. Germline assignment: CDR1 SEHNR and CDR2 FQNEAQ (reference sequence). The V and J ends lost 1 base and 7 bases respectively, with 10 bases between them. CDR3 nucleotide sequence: TGTGCCAGCAGCTTAGTAGGGGAAGGTGGCTACACCTTC. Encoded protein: CASSLVGEGGYTF.

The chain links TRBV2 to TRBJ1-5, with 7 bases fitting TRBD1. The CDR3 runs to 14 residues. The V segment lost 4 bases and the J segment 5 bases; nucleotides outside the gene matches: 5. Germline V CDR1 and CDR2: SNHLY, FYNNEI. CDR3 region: CASSGQGRDQPQHF. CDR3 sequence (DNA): TGTGCCAGCAGTGGACAGGGACGAGATCAGCCCCAGCATTTT.

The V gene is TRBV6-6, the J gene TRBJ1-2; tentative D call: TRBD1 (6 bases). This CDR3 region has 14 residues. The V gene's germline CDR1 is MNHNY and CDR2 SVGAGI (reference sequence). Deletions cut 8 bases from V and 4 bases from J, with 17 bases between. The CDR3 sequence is CASHSGGLGYGYTF. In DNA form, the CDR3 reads TGTGCCAGCCATTCGGGGGGCCTGGGCTATGGCTACACCTTC.

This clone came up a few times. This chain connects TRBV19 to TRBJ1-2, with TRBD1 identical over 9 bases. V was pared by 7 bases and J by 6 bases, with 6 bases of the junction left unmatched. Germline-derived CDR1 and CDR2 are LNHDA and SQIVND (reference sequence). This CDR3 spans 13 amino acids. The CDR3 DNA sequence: TGTGCCAGTACCCGGGACAGGGTCGATGGCTACACCTTC. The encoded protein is CASTRDRVDGYTF.

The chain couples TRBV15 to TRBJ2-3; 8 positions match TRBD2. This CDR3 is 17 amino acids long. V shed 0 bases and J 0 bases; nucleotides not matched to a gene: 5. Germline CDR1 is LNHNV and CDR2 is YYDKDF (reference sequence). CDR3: CATSRDQAGGSTDTQYF. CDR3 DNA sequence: TGTGCCACCAGCAGAGATCAGGCGGGGGGCAGCACAGATACGCAGTATTTT.

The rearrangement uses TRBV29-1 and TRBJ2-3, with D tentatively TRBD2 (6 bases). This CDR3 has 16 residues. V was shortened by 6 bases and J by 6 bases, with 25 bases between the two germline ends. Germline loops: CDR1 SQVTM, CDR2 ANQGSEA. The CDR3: CSVALTNLAIPDTQYF. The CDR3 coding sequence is TGCAGCGTAGCCCTCACAAACCTAGCGATCCCCGATACGCAGTATTTT.

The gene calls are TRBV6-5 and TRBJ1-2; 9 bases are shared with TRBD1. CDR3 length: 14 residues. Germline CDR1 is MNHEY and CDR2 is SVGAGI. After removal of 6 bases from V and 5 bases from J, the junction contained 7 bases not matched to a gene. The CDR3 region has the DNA TGTGCCAGCAGCCGTACAGGGGGCGCGTATGGCTACACCTTC. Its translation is CASSRTGGAYGYTF.

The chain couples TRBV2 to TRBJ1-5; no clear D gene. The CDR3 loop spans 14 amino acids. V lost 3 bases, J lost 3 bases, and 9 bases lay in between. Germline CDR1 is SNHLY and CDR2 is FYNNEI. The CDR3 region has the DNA TGTGCCAGCAGTGAGCGGGTGGACAATCAGCCCCAGCATTTT. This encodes CASSERVDNQPQHF.

CDR3 amino acids: CASSVGISYNSPLHF. In DNA, the CDR3 is TGTGCCAGCAGCGTGGGCATCTCCTATAATTCACCCCTCCACTTT. The chain has TRBV9 and TRBJ1-6, with unresolved D. Germline V gene sequence: CDR1 SGDLS, CDR2 YYNGEE. CDR3 length: 15 amino acids. V dropped 2 bases and J dropped 0 bases, with 6 bases sitting between them.

In DNA form, the CDR3 reads TGTGCCAGCAGCTCCCCCGGCGGGCCCCAGCATTTT. It specifies CASSSPGGPQHF. V usage is TRBV7-9 and J usage is TRBJ1-5; D ambiguous. Trimming removed 4 bases at V and 9 bases at J, with 10 bases between. The CDR3 has 12 residues. Germline CDR1 SEHNR, CDR2 FQNEAQ (reference sequence).

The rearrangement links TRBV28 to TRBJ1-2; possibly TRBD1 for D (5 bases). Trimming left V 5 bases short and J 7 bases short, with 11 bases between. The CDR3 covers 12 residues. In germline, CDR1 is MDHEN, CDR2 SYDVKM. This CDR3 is CASSPPGVGYTF. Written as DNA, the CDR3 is TGTGCCAGCAGTCCCCCGGGGGTTGGCTACACCTTC.

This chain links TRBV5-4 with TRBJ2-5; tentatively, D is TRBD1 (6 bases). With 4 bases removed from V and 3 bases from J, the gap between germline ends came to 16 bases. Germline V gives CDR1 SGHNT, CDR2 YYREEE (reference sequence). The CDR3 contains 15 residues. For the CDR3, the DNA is TGTGCCAGCAGCCATCAGGGAAGGGGGAAAGAGACCCAGTACTTC. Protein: CASSHQGRGKETQYF.

DNA of the CDR3: TGTGCCAGCAGTTCGACAGGGTATGGCTACACCTTC. Its translation is CASSSTGYGYTF. This rearrangement joins TRBV6-5 to TRBJ1-2, with TRBD1 matching over 7 bases. In germline, CDR1 is MNHEY, CDR2 SVGAGI. CDR3 length: 12 amino acids. Trimming took 4 bases from V and 5 from J; bases not matched to a gene: 1.

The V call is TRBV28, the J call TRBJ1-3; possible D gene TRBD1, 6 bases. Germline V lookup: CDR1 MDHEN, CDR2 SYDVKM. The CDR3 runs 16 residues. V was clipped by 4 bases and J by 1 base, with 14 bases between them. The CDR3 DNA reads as TGTGCCAGCAGTTCGGGGGGGGGCTCGTCTGGAAACACCATATATTTT. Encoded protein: CASSSGGGSSGNTIYF.

The CDR3 loop reads CASSQDTGDYEQYF. CDR3 sequence (DNA): TGCGCCAGCAGCCAAGATACAGGGGACTACGAGCAGTACTTC. The V call is TRBV4-3, the J call TRBJ2-7; 7 bases agree with TRBD1. CDR3 length equals 14 residues. CDR1 and CDR2 from the germline V gene are LGHNA and YSLEER. V gave up 0 bases and J gave up 3 bases; unmatched junction bases: 2.

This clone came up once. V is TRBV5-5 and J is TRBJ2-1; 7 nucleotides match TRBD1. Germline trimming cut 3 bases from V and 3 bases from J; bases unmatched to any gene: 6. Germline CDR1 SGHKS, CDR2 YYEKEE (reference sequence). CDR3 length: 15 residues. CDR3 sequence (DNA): TGTGCCAGCAGCTCGACGGGACAGTACTACAATGAGCAGTTCTTC. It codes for CASSSTGQYYNEQFF.

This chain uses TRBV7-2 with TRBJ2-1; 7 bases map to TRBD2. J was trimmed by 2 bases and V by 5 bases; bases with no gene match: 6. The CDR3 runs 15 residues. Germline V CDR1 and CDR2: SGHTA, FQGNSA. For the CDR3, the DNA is TGTGCCAGCAGCCCGACTAGCTTTACCTACAATGAGCAGTTCTTC. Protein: CASSPTSFTYNEQFF. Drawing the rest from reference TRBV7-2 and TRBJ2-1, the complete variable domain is GAGVSQSPSNKVTEKGKDVELRCDPISGHTALYWYRQSLGQGLEFLIYFQGNSAPDKSGLPSDRFSAERTGGSVSTLTIQRTQQEDSAVYLCASSPTSFTYNEQFFGPGTRLTVL.

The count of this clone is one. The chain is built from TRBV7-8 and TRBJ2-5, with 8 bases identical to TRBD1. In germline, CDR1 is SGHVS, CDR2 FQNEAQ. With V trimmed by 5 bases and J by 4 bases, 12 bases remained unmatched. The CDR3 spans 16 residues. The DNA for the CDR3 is TGTGCCAGCAGCCAGAATGGACAGGGTGTTGGAGAGACCCAGTACTTC. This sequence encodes CASSQNGQGVGETQYF.

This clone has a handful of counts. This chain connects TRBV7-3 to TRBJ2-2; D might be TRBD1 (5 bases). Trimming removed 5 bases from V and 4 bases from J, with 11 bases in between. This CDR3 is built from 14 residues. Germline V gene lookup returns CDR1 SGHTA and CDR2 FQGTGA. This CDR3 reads CASSPRAGTGELFF. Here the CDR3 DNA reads TGTGCCAGCAGCCCCAGGGCCGGCACCGGGGAGCTGTTTTTT. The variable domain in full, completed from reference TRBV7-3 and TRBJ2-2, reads GAGVSQTPSNKVTEKGKYVELRCDPISGHTALYWYRQSLGQGPEFLIYFQGTGAADDSGLPNDRFFAVRPEGSVSTLKIQRTERGDSAVYLCASSPRAGTGELFFGEGSRLTVL.

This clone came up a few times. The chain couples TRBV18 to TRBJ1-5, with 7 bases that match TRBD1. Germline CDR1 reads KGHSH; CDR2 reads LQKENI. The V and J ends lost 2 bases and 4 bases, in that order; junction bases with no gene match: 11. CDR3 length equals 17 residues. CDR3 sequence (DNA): TGTGCCAGCTCACCAGCCGCACCGGGACAGCTAAATCAGCCCCAGCATTTT. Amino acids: CASSPAAPGQLNQPQHF.

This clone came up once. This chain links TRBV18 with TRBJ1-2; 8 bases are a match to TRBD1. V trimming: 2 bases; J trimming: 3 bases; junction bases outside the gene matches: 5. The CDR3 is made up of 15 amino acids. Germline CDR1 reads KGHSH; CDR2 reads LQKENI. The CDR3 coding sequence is TGTGCCAGCTCACCAAGGCAGGACAGGGACTATGGCTACACCTTC. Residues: CASSPRQDRDYGYTF.

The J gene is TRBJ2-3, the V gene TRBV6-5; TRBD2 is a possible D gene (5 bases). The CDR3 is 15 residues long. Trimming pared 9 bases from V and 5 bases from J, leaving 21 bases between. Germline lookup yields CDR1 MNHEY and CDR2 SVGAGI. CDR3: CASSSTGNARDTQYF. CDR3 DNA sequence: TGTGCCAGTTCGTCGACGGGGAACGCAAGAGATACGCAGTATTTT.

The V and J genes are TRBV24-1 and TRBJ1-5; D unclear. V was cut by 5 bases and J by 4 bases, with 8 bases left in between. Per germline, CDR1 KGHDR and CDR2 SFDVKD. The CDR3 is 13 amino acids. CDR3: CATSVDGNQPQHF. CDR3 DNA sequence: TGTGCCACCAGTGTTGACGGGAATCAGCCCCAGCATTTT.

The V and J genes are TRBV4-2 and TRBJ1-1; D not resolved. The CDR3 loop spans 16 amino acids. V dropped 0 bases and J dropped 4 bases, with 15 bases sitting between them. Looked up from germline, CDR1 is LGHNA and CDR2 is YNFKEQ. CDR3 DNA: TGTGCCAGCAGCCAAGATCAGGCGGGCGGTAGCACTGAAGCTTTCTTT. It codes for CASSQDQAGGSTEAFF.

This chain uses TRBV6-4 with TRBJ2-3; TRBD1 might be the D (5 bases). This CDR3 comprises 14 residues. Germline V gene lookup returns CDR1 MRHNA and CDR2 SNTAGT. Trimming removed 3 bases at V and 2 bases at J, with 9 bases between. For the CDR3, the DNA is TGTGCCAGCAGTGATCAGGGATCCACAGATACGCAGTATTTT. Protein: CASSDQGSTDTQYF.

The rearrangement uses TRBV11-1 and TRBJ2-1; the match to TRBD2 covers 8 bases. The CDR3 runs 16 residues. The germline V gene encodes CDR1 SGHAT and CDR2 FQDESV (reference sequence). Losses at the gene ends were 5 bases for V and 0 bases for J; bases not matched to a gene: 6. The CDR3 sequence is CASSAIAGSSYNEQFF. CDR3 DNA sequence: TGTGCCAGCAGCGCAATAGCGGGGAGCTCCTACAATGAGCAGTTCTTC.

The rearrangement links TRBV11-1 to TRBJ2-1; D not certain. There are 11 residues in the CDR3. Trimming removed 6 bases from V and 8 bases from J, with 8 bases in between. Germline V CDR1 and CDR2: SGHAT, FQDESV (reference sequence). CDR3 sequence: CASSASDEQFF. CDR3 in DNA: TGTGCCAGCAGTGCCAGCGATGAGCAGTTCTTC.

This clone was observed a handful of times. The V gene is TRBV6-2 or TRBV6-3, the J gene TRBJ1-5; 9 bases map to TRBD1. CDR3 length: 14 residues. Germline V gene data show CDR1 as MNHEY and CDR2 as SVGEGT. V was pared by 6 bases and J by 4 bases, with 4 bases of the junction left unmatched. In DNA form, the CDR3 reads TGTGCCAGCAGCCCCGGACAGGGGAATCAGCCCCAGCATTTT. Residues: CASSPGQGNQPQHF.

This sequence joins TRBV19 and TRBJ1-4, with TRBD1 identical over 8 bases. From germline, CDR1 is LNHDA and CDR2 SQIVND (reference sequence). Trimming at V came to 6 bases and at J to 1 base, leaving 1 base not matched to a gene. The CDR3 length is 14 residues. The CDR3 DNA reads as TGTGCCAGTAGAACAGGGGGAACTAATGAAAAACTGTTTTTT. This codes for CASRTGGTNEKLFF.